The rows below give T cell receptor beta chains drawn from one sample of a study of T-cell reconstitution after alpha-beta-depleted transplantation in children. TCRdb processed the PCR reads anew with MiXCR; each CDR3 protein has one entry. The sample consists of 580,000 or so distinct CDR3 sequences, roughly 23% of them appearing once. Sequencing was performed on PBMCs, mostly from graft donor cells, taken 360 days after TCRalphabeta/CD19-depleted stem cell transplant. These TCRs come from a boy younger than two who had a stem cell transplant for acute myeloid leukemia, so the T cells may come from the graft donor. Both conserved end residues are part of each CDR3. The order of the fields is J gene, D gene, V gene, clone size, CDR3 protein, CDR3 DNA. D genes are given only for firm matches. Clone size is not always given. Where it is, it says once, few, many or a class for expanded clones.

J gene: TRBJ2-5
D gene: -
V gene: TRBV3-1
clone size: many
CDR3 protein: CASSQGSRTPQETQYF
CDR3 DNA: TGTGCCAGCAGCCAAGGGTCGCGGACACCTCAAGAGACCCAGTACTTC

J gene: TRBJ2-5
D gene: TRBD1
V gene: TRBV28
clone size: many
CDR3 protein: CASSSSPGTGEETQYF
CDR3 DNA: TGTGCCAGCAGTTCGTCGCCCGGGACAGGGGAAGAGACCCAGTACTTC

J gene: TRBJ2-1
D gene: TRBD1
V gene: TRBV6-5
clone size: -
CDR3 protein: CASSYRDRGEEQFF
CDR3 DNA: TGTGCCAGCAGTTATAGGGACAGGGGTGAAGAGCAGTTCTTC

J gene: TRBJ1-5
D gene: -
V gene: TRBV28
clone size: -
CDR3 protein: CASSKRGVYQPQHF
CDR3 DNA: TGTGCCAGCAGTAAGAGAGGAGTTTATCAGCCCCAGCATTTT

J gene: TRBJ2-1
D gene: TRBD1
V gene: TRBV10-3
clone size: many
CDR3 protein: CAVGTANEQFF
CDR3 DNA: TGTGCCGTCGGGACAGCCAATGAGCAGTTCTTC

J gene: TRBJ2-2
D gene: -
V gene: TRBV29-1
clone size: -
CDR3 protein: CSVGPANTGELFF
CDR3 DNA: TGCAGCGTTGGACCCGCGAACACCGGGGAGCTGTTTTTT

J gene: TRBJ2-1
D gene: TRBD1
V gene: TRBV20-1
clone size: -
CDR3 protein: CSAHWHRDSFVNEQFF
CDR3 DNA: TGCAGTGCTCACTGGCACCGGGACAGCTTTGTCAATGAGCAGTTCTTC

J gene: TRBJ1-2
D gene: -
V gene: TRBV7-3
clone size: few
CDR3 protein: CASSQTRQYGYTF
CDR3 DNA: TGTGCCAGCAGCCAAACCCGACAGTATGGCTACACCTTC

J gene: TRBJ2-3
D gene: -
V gene: TRBV7-8
clone size: -
CDR3 protein: CASSLEGQGRDTQYF
CDR3 DNA: TGTGCCAGCAGCTTAGAAGGGCAGGGGCGGGATACGCAGTATTTT

J gene: TRBJ1-1
D gene: -
V gene: TRBV20-1
clone size: -
CDR3 protein: CSARYWTANTEAFF
CDR3 DNA: TGCAGTGCTAGGTACTGGACCGCGAACACTGAAGCTTTCTTT

J gene: TRBJ2-7
D gene: TRBD2
V gene: TRBV20-1
clone size: few
CDR3 protein: CSARERRRGASYEQYF
CDR3 DNA: TGCAGTGCTAGAGAGCGGCGGCGGGGGGCCTCTTACGAGCAGTACTTC

J gene: TRBJ1-3
D gene: -
V gene: TRBV24-1
clone size: many
CDR3 protein: CATSDSGNGNTIYF
CDR3 DNA: TGTGCCACCAGTGATTCCGGGAACGGAAACACCATATATTTT

J gene: TRBJ2-1
D gene: -
V gene: TRBV5-1
clone size: -
CDR3 protein: CALPRGYNEQFF
CDR3 DNA: TGCGCCCTCCCTAGGGGCTACAATGAGCAGTTCTTC

J gene: TRBJ2-1
D gene: TRBD1
V gene: TRBV27
clone size: -
CDR3 protein: CASSFYPGQGEFF
CDR3 DNA: TGTGCCAGCAGTTTTTATCCGGGACAGGGAGAGTTCTTC

J gene: TRBJ1-2
D gene: -
V gene: TRBV21-1
clone size: many
CDR3 protein: CASSSRGPGYTF
CDR3 DNA: TGTGCCAGCAGCTCCAGGGGGCCCGGCTACACCTTC

J gene: TRBJ2-7
D gene: -
V gene: TRBV29-1
clone size: many
CDR3 protein: CSVRHRTSYEQYF
CDR3 DNA: TGCAGCGTGCGTCATCGGACTTCCTACGAGCAGTACTTC

J gene: TRBJ2-3
D gene: -
V gene: TRBV7-6
clone size: -
CDR3 protein: CASSRIGLPSTDTQYF
CDR3 DNA: TGTGCCAGCAGCCGAATCGGACTCCCTAGCACAGATACGCAGTATTTT

J gene: TRBJ1-1
D gene: -
V gene: TRBV5-6
clone size: few
CDR3 protein: CASSRYLKASTEAFF
CDR3 DNA: TGTGCCAGCAGCCGTTACCTTAAGGCGAGCACTGAAGCTTTCTTT

J gene: TRBJ2-2
D gene: TRBD2
V gene: TRBV6-1
clone size: many
CDR3 protein: CASSPTAGAAGELFF
CDR3 DNA: TGTGCCAGCAGTCCCACAGCGGGGGCAGCCGGGGAGCTGTTTTTT

J gene: TRBJ2-1
D gene: -
V gene: TRBV7-7
clone size: -
CDR3 protein: CASSSRWSSYNEQFF
CDR3 DNA: TGTGCCAGCAGCTCAAGGTGGAGCTCCTACAATGAGCAGTTCTTC

J gene: TRBJ2-5
D gene: -
V gene: TRBV21-1
clone size: few
CDR3 protein: CASPQGGGEEETQYF
CDR3 DNA: TGTGCCAGCCCCCAGGGCGGGGGAGAGGAGGAGACCCAGTACTTC

J gene: TRBJ1-2
D gene: -
V gene: TRBV20-1
clone size: -
CDR3 protein: CSASLFGTGSHTF
CDR3 DNA: -

J gene: TRBJ2-1
D gene: -
V gene: TRBV7-2
clone size: -
CDR3 protein: CASSLGGVRGSYNEQFF
CDR3 DNA: TGTGCCAGCAGCTTAGGAGGTGTGCGGGGATCTTACAATGAGCAGTTCTTC

J gene: TRBJ1-6
D gene: -
V gene: TRBV6-5
clone size: few
CDR3 protein: CASSYSEYNSPLHF
CDR3 DNA: TGTGCCAGCAGTTACTCGGAATATAATTCACCCCTCCACTTT

J gene: TRBJ1-6
D gene: TRBD1
V gene: TRBV28
clone size: many
CDR3 protein: CASSLLGQGNSPLHF
CDR3 DNA: TGTGCCAGCAGTTTACTAGGACAGGGGAATTCACCCCTCCACTTT

J gene: TRBJ2-5
D gene: TRBD2
V gene: TRBV12-3/TRBV12-4
clone size: few
CDR3 protein: CASTPGGGNRETQYF
CDR3 DNA: TGTGCCAGCACCCCGGGGGGGGGCAATAGAGAGACCCAGTACTTC

J gene: TRBJ1-1
D gene: -
V gene: TRBV29-1
clone size: -
CDR3 protein: CSVEEDTEAFF
CDR3 DNA: TGCAGCGTTGAGGAAGACACTGAAGCTTTCTTT

J gene: TRBJ2-7
D gene: TRBD2
V gene: TRBV20-1
clone size: -
CDR3 protein: CSAALAGGKYF
CDR3 DNA: TGCAGTGCCGCGCTAGCGGGGGGGAAGTACTTC

J gene: TRBJ2-3
D gene: -
V gene: TRBV7-2
clone size: -
CDR3 protein: CASSLMVKSYLQYF
CDR3 DNA: TGTGCCAGCAGCTTAATGGTGAAGAGCTACCTTCAGTATTTT

J gene: TRBJ1-1
D gene: -
V gene: TRBV21-1
clone size: few
CDR3 protein: CASSKSEAAGRFEAFF
CDR3 DNA: TGTGCCAGCAGCAAAAGCGAAGCAGCCGGACGTTTCGAAGCTTTCTTT

J gene: TRBJ1-4
D gene: TRBD1
V gene: TRBV25-1
clone size: -
CDR3 protein: CASSSAGTGDEKLFF
CDR3 DNA: TGTGCCAGCAGTTCTGCAGGGACAGGGGACGAAAAACTGTTTTTT

J gene: TRBJ2-3
D gene: TRBD1
V gene: TRBV29-1
clone size: many
CDR3 protein: CSTGQGAITDTQYF
CDR3 DNA: TGCAGCACGGGACAGGGGGCAATCACCGATACGCAGTATTTT

J gene: TRBJ2-2
D gene: -
V gene: TRBV14
clone size: many
CDR3 protein: CASTTDRNTGELFF
CDR3 DNA: TGTGCCAGCACCACCGACAGGAACACCGGGGAGCTGTTTTTT

J gene: TRBJ2-5
D gene: -
V gene: TRBV29-1
clone size: -
CDR3 protein: CSVEARGAQETQYF
CDR3 DNA: TGCAGCGTTGAAGCCCGGGGGGCCCAAGAGACCCAGTACTTC

J gene: TRBJ2-5
D gene: TRBD2
V gene: TRBV6-1
clone size: -
CDR3 protein: CASRARLAYETQYF
CDR3 DNA: TGTGCCAGCAGGGCCAGACTAGCGTATGAGACCCAGTACTTC

J gene: TRBJ2-5
D gene: TRBD1
V gene: TRBV7-9
clone size: few
CDR3 protein: CAAKGGSQETQYF
CDR3 DNA: TGTGCCGCAAAAGGGGGCAGTCAAGAGACCCAGTACTTC

J gene: TRBJ2-1
D gene: TRBD1
V gene: TRBV13
clone size: -
CDR3 protein: CASSLATGTGGIDEQFF
CDR3 DNA: TGTGCCAGCAGCTTAGCAACCGGGACAGGGGGGATCGATGAGCAGTTCTTC

J gene: TRBJ2-3
D gene: -
V gene: TRBV6-1
clone size: few
CDR3 protein: CASTRDFLSDTQYF
CDR3 DNA: TGTGCCAGCACCCGGGACTTCCTCTCAGATACGCAGTATTTT

J gene: TRBJ2-1
D gene: TRBD2
V gene: TRBV29-1
clone size: few
CDR3 protein: CSVIPSGYNEQFF
CDR3 DNA: TGCAGCGTAATACCTAGCGGGTACAATGAGCAGTTCTTC

J gene: TRBJ1-4
D gene: TRBD1
V gene: TRBV20-1
clone size: many
CDR3 protein: CSATDGQGGRNEKLFF
CDR3 DNA: TGCAGTGCCACGGACGGACAGGGGGGGAGGAATGAAAAACTGTTTTTT